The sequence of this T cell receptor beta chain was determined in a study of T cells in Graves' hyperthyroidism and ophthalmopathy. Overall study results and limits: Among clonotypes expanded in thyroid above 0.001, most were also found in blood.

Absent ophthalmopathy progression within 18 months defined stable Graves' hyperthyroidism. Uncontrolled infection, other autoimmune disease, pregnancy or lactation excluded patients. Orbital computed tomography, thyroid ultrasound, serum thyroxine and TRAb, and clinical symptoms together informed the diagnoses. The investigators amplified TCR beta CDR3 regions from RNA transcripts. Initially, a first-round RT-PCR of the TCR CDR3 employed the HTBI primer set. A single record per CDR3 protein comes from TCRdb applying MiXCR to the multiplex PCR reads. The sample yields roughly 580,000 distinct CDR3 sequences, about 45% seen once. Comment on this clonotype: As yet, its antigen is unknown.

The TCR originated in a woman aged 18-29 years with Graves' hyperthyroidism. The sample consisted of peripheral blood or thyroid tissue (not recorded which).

The CDR3 DNA reads as TGTGCCAGCCGCTCGAGGGGGGACGGGGGTGAAAAACTGTTTTTT. This sequence encodes CASRSRGDGGEKLFF. V gene TRBV2 combines with J gene TRBJ1-4; D might be TRBD1 (6 bases). Per the germline V gene, CDR1 is SNHLY and CDR2 is FYNNEI. The CDR3 spans 15 residues. V gave up 8 bases and J gave up 7 bases, with 20 bases separating them.